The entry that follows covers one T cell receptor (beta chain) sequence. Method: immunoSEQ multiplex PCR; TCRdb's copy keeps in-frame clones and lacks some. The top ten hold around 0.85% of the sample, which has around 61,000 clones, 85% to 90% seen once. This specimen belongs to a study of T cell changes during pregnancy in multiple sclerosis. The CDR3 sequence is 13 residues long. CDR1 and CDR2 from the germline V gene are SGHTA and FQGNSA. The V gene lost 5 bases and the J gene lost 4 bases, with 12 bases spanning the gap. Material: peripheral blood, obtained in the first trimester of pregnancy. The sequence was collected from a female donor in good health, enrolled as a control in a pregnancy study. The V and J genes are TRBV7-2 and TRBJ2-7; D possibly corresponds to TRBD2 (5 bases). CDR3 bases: TGTGCCAGCAGCAGCGGACGGTTTTACGAGCAGTACTTC. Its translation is CASSSGRFYEQYF.